This record looks at one TCR beta chain sequence and its context. The antigen remains undetermined. TCRdb keeps only in-frame clones here, not all; method: immunoSEQ multiplex PCR. The sample includes fewer than 130,000 clones, roughly 90% of them seen just once. This sample is part of a study of cytomegalovirus exposure and HLA in healthy donors. Germline V CDR1 and CDR2: MDHEN, SYDVKM. The CDR3 sequence is 14 residues long. V was clipped by 5 bases and J by 5 bases; unmatched bases: 8. General study findings and limits: It was reportedly the case that the classifier diagnosed cytomegalovirus status with high specificity and sensitivity. Later, an analysis found that TCR clusters from the first cohort tended to co-occur in the roughly 110 validation repertoires.

The chain links TRBV28 to TRBJ2-5, with 7 nucleotides matching TRBD1. The specimen was PBMCs. The receptor's source is a woman between 18 and 30 years old in good health and CMV-seronegative. CDR3 region: CASSVPGQSETQYF. As DNA, the CDR3 is TGTGCCAGCAGTGTACCGGGACAGTCCGAGACCCAGTACTTC.